Listed below are T cell receptor beta chains from one sample, sequenced in a study of blood T cell repertoires in COVID-19. Method: immunoSEQ multiplex PCR; TCRdb's copy keeps in-frame clones and lacks some. This table holds 65,000 to 100,000 clones, under 90% found once. Specimen: peripheral blood. These receptors came from a human donor in a cohort sampled during active COVID-19. The CDR3 runs from the conserved cysteine through the conserved F or W. A D gene is named only where the DNA matches it firmly. Clone sizes are given selectively: once, few, many, or a class where the clone is expanded.

J gene,D gene,clone size,V gene,CDR3 DNA,CDR3 protein
TRBJ1-2,-,-,TRBV5-1,TGCGCCAGCAGCACCGATGCTATATACGGCTACACCTTC,CASSTDAIYGYTF
TRBJ1-2,-,-,TRBV30,TGTGCCTGGAGTGTATCAACAGGGTATGGCTACACCTTC,CAWSVSTGYGYTF
TRBJ2-1,TRBD1,-,TRBV7-3,TGTGCCAGCAGCTTGGGGACAGGGGGCAATGAGCAGTTCTTC,CASSLGTGGNEQFF
TRBJ2-3,-,once,TRBV11-3,TGTGCCAGCAGCTCAGAGACTAGCACAGATACGCAGTATTTT,CASSSETSTDTQYF
TRBJ1-1,-,few,TRBV10-1,TGCGCCAGCAGTGAATCGGCGGGGCCCACTGAAGCTTTCTTT,CASSESAGPTEAFF
TRBJ2-3,TRBD2,-,TRBV5-1,TGCGCCAGCAGCTTTTCGGGGGGTACAGATACGCAGTATTTT,CASSFSGGTDTQYF
TRBJ2-6,-,few,TRBV14,TGTGCCAGCAGCCAAGATATTTCTGGGGCCAACGTCCTGACTTTC,CASSQDISGANVLTF
TRBJ2-7,-,-,TRBV25-1,TGTGCCAGCAGTCGGTTCCACTACGAGCAGTACTTC,CASSRFHYEQYF
TRBJ2-7,-,-,TRBV7-3,TGTGCCAGCAGCTTATCACAGTCCAACGAGCAGTACTTC,CASSLSQSNEQYF
TRBJ1-3,-,-,TRBV27,TGTGCCAGCCGAGCGCGGGGTGGAAACACCATATATTTT,CASRARGGNTIYF
TRBJ2-7,-,-,TRBV30,TGTGCCTGGAGCCCGCGGCGACTTTACGAGCAGTACTTC,CAWSPRRLYEQYF
TRBJ1-2,-,-,TRBV20-1,TGCAGTGCTAGACAGAACTATGGCTACACCTTC,CSARQNYGYTF
TRBJ2-3,TRBD2,-,TRBV9,TGTGCCAGCAGCGCAGCGGGGGGGCGGGCAGATACGCAGTATTTT,CASSAAGGRADTQYF
TRBJ1-1,-,-,TRBV7-3,TGTGCCAGCAGCTTGACAAGAAACACTGAAGCTTTCTTT,CASSLTRNTEAFF
TRBJ2-1,-,-,TRBV11-1,TGTGCCAGCAGCTCATTTAATGAGCAGTTCTTC,CASSSFNEQFF
TRBJ2-5,-,-,TRBV15,TGTGCCACCAGCAGAGATGGCTCGCAGACCCAGTACTTC,CATSRDGSQTQYF
TRBJ2-4,-,-,TRBV5-4,TGTGCCAGCAGCTTGGATGGTACAGGGTTTCAAGGGGCCAAAAACATTCAGTACTTC,CASSLDGTGFQGAKNIQYF
TRBJ2-3,TRBD1,-,TRBV19,TGTGCCAGTAATGCGCCAGGGGGCGCAGGGGATACGCAGTATTTT,CASNAPGGAGDTQYF
TRBJ2-7,-,-,TRBV7-9,TGTGCCAGCAGCTTAGAGTACACACTTGATCGAGGATACGAGCAGTACTTC,CASSLEYTLDRGYEQYF
TRBJ1-5,-,-,TRBV25-1,TGTGCCAGCAGTGTCCAGGATAATCAGCCCCAGCATTTT,CASSVQDNQPQHF
TRBJ1-6,TRBD1,once,TRBV10-2,TGCGCCAGCAGTGATACACAGGGGGCGGTGTTTTCACCCCTCCACTTT,CASSDTQGAVFSPLHF
TRBJ2-1,-,-,TRBV21-1,TGTGCCAGCAGCAAAGGGACTAGCGGGTCCGTCTCTTGCAATGAGCAGTTCTTC,CASSKGTSGSVSCNEQFF
TRBJ2-7,TRBD1,once,TRBV28,TGTGCCAGCACCACCGGGACAGGATCCTACGAGCAGTACTTC,CASTTGTGSYEQYF
TRBJ2-7,TRBD1,-,TRBV9,TGTGCCAGCAGCGCAGAATTAAACAGGGGATCCTACGAGCAGTACTTC,CASSAELNRGSYEQYF
TRBJ2-2,TRBD2,-,TRBV7-2,TGTGCCAGCAGCTACCCAAAGCGGGGGCCGAACACCGGGGAGCTGTTTTTT,CASSYPKRGPNTGELFF
TRBJ1-1,-,-,TRBV2,TGTGCCAGCAGTGTCAGGGAATTCGCCCCTGAAGCTTTCTTT,CASSVREFAPEAFF
TRBJ2-7,-,-,TRBV5-6,TGTGCCAGCAGCTATCGAGGATCCGGGGGAGTAAGGGGGCAGTACTTC,CASSYRGSGGVRGQYF
TRBJ1-3,-,once,TRBV19,TGTGCCAGTAGTACAGGGGCTGGAAACACCATATATTTT,CASSTGAGNTIYF
TRBJ1-5,-,-,TRBV5-1,TGCGCCAGCAGCTTGGGAGACAGAAGTGAACAGCCCCAGCATTTT,CASSLGDRSEQPQHF
TRBJ1-2,-,once,TRBV5-1,TGCGCCAGCAGCTTGCGGGGGGCAGGGTCGGACTATGGCTACACCTTC,CASSLRGAGSDYGYTF
TRBJ1-6,-,-,TRBV28,TGTGCCAGCAGTTTCGGGGGGTCACCCCTCCACTTT,CASSFGGSPLHF
TRBJ2-3,-,-,TRBV5-1,TGCGCCAGCAGCCCCGGGGGATCCGGCACAGATACGCAGTATTTT,CASSPGGSGTDTQYF
TRBJ1-1,TRBD1,-,TRBV30,TGTGCCTCGACAGGGGGGGACACTGAAGCTTTCTTT,CASTGGDTEAFF
TRBJ2-7,-,-,TRBV7-9,TGTGCCAGCAGCTTACCGCCCCCGGAGGTTGAGCAGTACTTC,CASSLPPPEVEQYF
TRBJ1-2,-,-,TRBV6-1,TGTGCCAGCAGTGAAGCCCCGACAGCGGGATATGGCTACACCTTC,CASSEAPTAGYGYTF
TRBJ2-4,TRBD2,once,TRBV5-1,TGCGCCAGCAGCTTGGGACTAGCGGACAAAAACATTCAGTACTTC,CASSLGLADKNIQYF
TRBJ2-6,-,few,TRBV19,TGTGCCAGTAGTATAGGAAAGCTTTTCTCTGGGGCCAACGTCCTGACTTTC,CASSIGKLFSGANVLTF
TRBJ2-3,-,-,TRBV6-4,TGTGCCAGCAGTGACGGGAGGGGGACTACGCAGTATTTT,CASSDGRGTTQYF
TRBJ2-3,-,-,TRBV6-1,TGTGCCAGCAGTGACAGGGCGCTTAGCACAGATACGCAGTATTTT,CASSDRALSTDTQYF
TRBJ2-2,TRBD1,-,TRBV5-4,TGTGCCAGCAGCTTGGGTTTACAGGGGGAGACCGGGGAGCTGTTTTTT,CASSLGLQGETGELFF
TRBJ2-2,-,-,TRBV6-5,TGTGCCAGCTTCAGGACTCATCTCGCCGGGGAGCTGTTTTTT,CASFRTHLAGELFF
TRBJ2-2,TRBD1,-,TRBV27,TGTGCCAGCAGGGGACAGATAAACACCGGGGAGCTGTTTTTT,CASRGQINTGELFF